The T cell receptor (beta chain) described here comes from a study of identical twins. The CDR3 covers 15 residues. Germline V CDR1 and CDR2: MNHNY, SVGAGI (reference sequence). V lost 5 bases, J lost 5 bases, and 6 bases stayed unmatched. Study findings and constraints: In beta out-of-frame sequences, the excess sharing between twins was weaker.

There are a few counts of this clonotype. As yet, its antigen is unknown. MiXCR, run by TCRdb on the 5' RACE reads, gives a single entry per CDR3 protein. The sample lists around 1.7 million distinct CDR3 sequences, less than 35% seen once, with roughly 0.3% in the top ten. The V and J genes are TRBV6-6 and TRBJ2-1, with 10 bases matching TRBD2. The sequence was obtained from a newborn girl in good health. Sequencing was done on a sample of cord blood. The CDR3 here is CASSNSGRLNNEQFF. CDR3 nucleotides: TGTGCCAGCAGTAATAGCGGGAGGTTAAACAATGAGCAGTTCTTC.